This TCR beta chain was observed in a study of shared clonotypes between healthy human individuals. Study observations and caveats: A reduction in generation probabilities was seen for non-shared clonotypes relative to those shared by all four donors. Naive CD4 clonotypes were shared across a handful of donors at around 5.4%. Across subsets, estimated richness was generally greater for naive than for memory populations.

The V gene's germline CDR1 is LGHNT and CDR2 FRNRAP. The CDR3 has 16 residues. V was cut by 5 bases and J by 1 base, with 17 bases left in between. The repertoire was sequenced with immunoSEQ multiplex PCR; TCRdb's copy has only in-frame clones and lacks some. The sample lists roughly 2.1 million clones, roughly 91% occurring once. In the naive CD8 group, cells lacked CD45RO and were positively selected for CCR7, so terminally differentiated effector memory CD45RA+ cells were left out. About this clone itself: Its antigen remains unidentified.

This receptor was obtained from a man between 18 and 29 years old in good health. Some clones in this sample may be carry-over from other donors' samples. The chain employs TRBV12-5 and TRBJ1-1; D might be TRBD1 (6 bases). Source material: naive CD8+ T cells from PBMCs. The CDR3 DNA is TGTGCTAGTGGTGAACCGACAGGATCGGGGAACACTGAAGCTTTCTTT. Amino acid sequence: CASGEPTGSGNTEAFF.